This is a list of T cell receptor beta chains from one sample in a study of beta chain features in type 1 diabetes. The data were produced by immunoSEQ multiplex PCR, yet TCRdb's version contains in-frame clones alone and is incomplete. Altogether 860,000 or so clones are present, 15% to 20% being singletons, with the ten largest covering roughly 0.025%. Material for sequencing was naive CD4+ T cells from blood. The receptors were gathered from a woman younger than 30 in good health. The CDR3 runs from the conserved cysteine through the conserved F or W. The D gene is left open where the match is weak. Rows give clone size only sometimes, using once, few, many, or a class for an expanded clone.

clone size	D gene	V gene	J gene	CDR3 DNA	CDR3 protein
few	NA	TRBV10-3	TRBJ1-5	TGTGCCATCAGTCCAGACGGACGCAATCAGCCCCAGCATTTT	CAISPDGRNQPQHF
NA	NA	TRBV7-8	TRBJ2-5	TGTGCCAGCAGCTTAGCGGTTCTAGGGCTTAAGGAGACCCAGTACTTC	CASSLAVLGLKETQYF
few	TRBD2	TRBV11-2	TRBJ2-5	TGTGCCAGCAGCCTACTAGCGGGAGCACGCCCCGTGACCCAGTACTTC	CASSLLAGARPVTQYF
few	NA	TRBV14	TRBJ1-4	TGTGCCAGCAGCCCCCGACAGGAAGCTAATGAAAAACTGTTTTTT	CASSPRQEANEKLFF
few	TRBD2	TRBV5-4	TRBJ2-3	TGTGCCAGCAGCCTGGGAGGACTAGCGGGAGAGGCAGATACGCAGTATTTT	CASSLGGLAGEADTQYF
NA	NA	TRBV11-1	TRBJ2-7	TGTGCCAGCAGCTCCCCAAAGGGGACGAGCTCCTACGAGCAGTACTTC	CASSSPKGTSSYEQYF
few	NA	TRBV28	TRBJ2-5	TGTGCCAGCAGTTCGCCCGGGGGTGGGGAGACCCAGTACTTC	CASSSPGGGETQYF
NA	NA	TRBV28	TRBJ1-5	TGTGCCAGCAGTAGAGAGGATCAGCCCCAGCATTTT	CASSREDQPQHF
NA	TRBD2	TRBV10-3	TRBJ2-7	TGTGCCATCAGTGAGTCGGGTAGCGGGAGCCCCGTAGCCGTATTC	CAISESGSGSPVAVF
NA	NA	TRBV14	TRBJ2-6	TGTGCCAGCAGCCATCTAGGACGGAGCTCTGGGGCCAACGTCCTGACTTTC	CASSHLGRSSGANVLTF
NA	NA	TRBV18	TRBJ2-7	TGTGCCAGCTCACGAAATGGGCGAGCCTACGAGCAGTACTTC	CASSRNGRAYEQYF
NA	TRBD1	TRBV5-6	TRBJ2-1	TGTGCCAGCAGCTTACCAGGGGGCCCAGGTTACAATGAGCAGTTCTTC	CASSLPGGPGYNEQFF
NA	NA	TRBV5-1	TRBJ1-1	TGCGCCAGCAGCTTGGGACATGTGAACACTGAAGCTTTCTTT	CASSLGHVNTEAFF
few	NA	TRBV14	TRBJ2-6	TGTGCCAGCAGCCAAGTAGGACATTCAGGGTATCTTCGCCCTGGGGCCAACGTCCTGACTTTC	CASSQVGHSGYLRPGANVLTF
NA	TRBD2	TRBV18	TRBJ2-1	TGTGCCAGCTCACCACCGGGACTAGCGGGATGGAATGAGCAGTTCTTC	CASSPPGLAGWNEQFF
NA	TRBD1	TRBV7-9	TRBJ1-3	TGTGCCAGCAGCTCCCAGGGGGCGAGGGGAAACACCATATATTTT	CASSSQGARGNTIYF
few	TRBD1	TRBV7-3	TRBJ2-3	TGTGCCAGCAGCCCTGGAGCCCCCGGGACAGCAGATACGCAGTATTTT	CASSPGAPGTADTQYF
few	NA	TRBV15	TRBJ2-1	TGTGCCACCAGCAGAGATCGTTCTTCGCAGTTCTTC	CATSRDRSSQFF
NA	NA	TRBV28	TRBJ1-2	TGTGCCAGCAGTCTGACAGCGGATGGCTACACCTTC	CASSLTADGYTF
NA	TRBD1	TRBV7-2	TRBJ2-3	TGTGCCAGCAGCGAGGACAGGGCCACAGATACGCAGTATTTT	CASSEDRATDTQYF
NA	TRBD1	TRBV20-1	TRBJ2-7	TGCAGTGCAGATCCGGGACAGGAGCAGTACTTC	CSADPGQEQYF
few	NA	TRBV7-3	TRBJ1-2	TGTGCCAGCAGCTTGACCCCCGAGCATGAGCCCTATGGCTACACCTTC	CASSLTPEHEPYGYTF
few	TRBD2	TRBV6-5	TRBJ2-5	TGTGCCAGCAGTTACAGACTAGCGGAAGAGACCCAGTACTTC	CASSYRLAEETQYF
NA	NA	TRBV28	TRBJ2-7	TGTGCCAGCAGTTACCCCTGGAGTCCGGCCGAAACAGGGACTTTCACCTACGAGCAGTACTTC	CASSYPWSPAETGTFTYEQYF
NA	TRBD1	TRBV19	TRBJ2-5	TGTGCCACGGACAGGAAAGAGACCCAGTACTTC	CATDRKETQYF
few	NA	TRBV28	TRBJ1-1	TGTGCCAGCACCATTGGGGGCACTGAAGCTTTCTTT	CASTIGGTEAFF
few	NA	TRBV7-9	TRBJ2-1	TGTGCCAGCAGCTTACTTCGGGTCCCTGAGCAGTTCTTC	CASSLLRVPEQFF
few	TRBD1	TRBV5-6	TRBJ1-4	TGTGCCAGCAGCCCCGACGTGGGACAGGGGACCCAAAAACTGTTTTTT	CASSPDVGQGTQKLFF
few	NA	TRBV27	TRBJ2-5	TGTGCCAGCAGTCACCGGGACGGCCGGGAGACCCAGTACTTC	CASSHRDGRETQYF
NA	NA	TRBV10-3	TRBJ2-2	TGTGCCATCAGGGGTAGCGCCGGGGAGCTGTTTTTT	CAIRGSAGELFF